This TCR beta chain was sequenced during a study of blood T cell repertoires in COVID-19. Study-wide background: The origin of the acute and convalescent COVID-19 samples was the United States, Italy and Spain. The analysed material was cDNA or gDNA that came from T cells, B-cell-depleted T cells, or PBMCs.

Germline CDR1 LGHDT, CDR2 YNNKEL (reference sequence). The V gene lost 0 bases and the J gene lost 3 bases, with 8 bases spanning the gap. The CDR3 length is 14 residues. In the source study's methods: Estimates of nucleated cell counts were drawn from the amplification of reference gene primers. TCRdb's copy holds only in-frame clones and misses some; the assay was immunoSEQ multiplex PCR. The V and J calls and the clone size are those of that table, but D and trimming were determined from the DNA. The sample records roughly 110,000 clones, around 82% being singletons. The chain carries TRBV3-1 (or the pseudogene TRBV3-2) and TRBJ1-1; tentative D call: TRBD1 (5 bases). The receptor comes from a human donor in a cohort sampled during active COVID-19. The source material was peripheral blood. CDR3 region: CASSQDWGDTEAFF. CDR3 DNA sequence: TGTGCCAGCAGCCAAGATTGGGGGGACACTGAAGCTTTCTTT.